This T cell receptor beta chain was identified in a study of regulatory T cells in long-lasting Graves disease. Per the germline V gene, CDR1 is DFQATT and CDR2 is SNEGSKA (reference sequence). The CDR3 extends over 16 amino acids. V was clipped by 2 bases and J by 5 bases; unmatched bases: 12. Study outcomes and limitations: Persistent Graves' patients showed reduced TCR diversity versus newly diagnosed patients. With persistent disease, TRBV28, TRBJ1-2 and TRBJ2-5 were the favored segments.

The TCR beta library used iRepertoire HTBI primers with Arm-PCR amplification of CDR3. TCRdb recomputed calls from the multiplex PCR reads with MiXCR, one row per CDR3 protein. This sample has under 450,000 distinct CDR3 sequences, with around 24% found just once. Specified time point: persistent/refractory GD, antithyroid drugs over 5 years with positive TRAb. From PBMCs, RNA was extracted and then used to make the TCR library. Under American Thyroid Association guidelines, Graves' disease was diagnosed. As concerns this clonotype: No antigen is known for it.

The material was peripheral blood mononuclear cells (PBMCs), obtained when the disease was refractory, from a patient treated with antithyroid drugs. The clonotype was recovered from a female donor with Graves disease. V and J are TRBV20-1 and TRBJ2-7; TRBD2 matches 10 bases. This CDR3 reads CSARLLASGSLNEQYF. CDR3 coding DNA: TGCAGTGCTAGACTTTTGGCTAGCGGGAGTCTGAACGAGCAGTACTTC.